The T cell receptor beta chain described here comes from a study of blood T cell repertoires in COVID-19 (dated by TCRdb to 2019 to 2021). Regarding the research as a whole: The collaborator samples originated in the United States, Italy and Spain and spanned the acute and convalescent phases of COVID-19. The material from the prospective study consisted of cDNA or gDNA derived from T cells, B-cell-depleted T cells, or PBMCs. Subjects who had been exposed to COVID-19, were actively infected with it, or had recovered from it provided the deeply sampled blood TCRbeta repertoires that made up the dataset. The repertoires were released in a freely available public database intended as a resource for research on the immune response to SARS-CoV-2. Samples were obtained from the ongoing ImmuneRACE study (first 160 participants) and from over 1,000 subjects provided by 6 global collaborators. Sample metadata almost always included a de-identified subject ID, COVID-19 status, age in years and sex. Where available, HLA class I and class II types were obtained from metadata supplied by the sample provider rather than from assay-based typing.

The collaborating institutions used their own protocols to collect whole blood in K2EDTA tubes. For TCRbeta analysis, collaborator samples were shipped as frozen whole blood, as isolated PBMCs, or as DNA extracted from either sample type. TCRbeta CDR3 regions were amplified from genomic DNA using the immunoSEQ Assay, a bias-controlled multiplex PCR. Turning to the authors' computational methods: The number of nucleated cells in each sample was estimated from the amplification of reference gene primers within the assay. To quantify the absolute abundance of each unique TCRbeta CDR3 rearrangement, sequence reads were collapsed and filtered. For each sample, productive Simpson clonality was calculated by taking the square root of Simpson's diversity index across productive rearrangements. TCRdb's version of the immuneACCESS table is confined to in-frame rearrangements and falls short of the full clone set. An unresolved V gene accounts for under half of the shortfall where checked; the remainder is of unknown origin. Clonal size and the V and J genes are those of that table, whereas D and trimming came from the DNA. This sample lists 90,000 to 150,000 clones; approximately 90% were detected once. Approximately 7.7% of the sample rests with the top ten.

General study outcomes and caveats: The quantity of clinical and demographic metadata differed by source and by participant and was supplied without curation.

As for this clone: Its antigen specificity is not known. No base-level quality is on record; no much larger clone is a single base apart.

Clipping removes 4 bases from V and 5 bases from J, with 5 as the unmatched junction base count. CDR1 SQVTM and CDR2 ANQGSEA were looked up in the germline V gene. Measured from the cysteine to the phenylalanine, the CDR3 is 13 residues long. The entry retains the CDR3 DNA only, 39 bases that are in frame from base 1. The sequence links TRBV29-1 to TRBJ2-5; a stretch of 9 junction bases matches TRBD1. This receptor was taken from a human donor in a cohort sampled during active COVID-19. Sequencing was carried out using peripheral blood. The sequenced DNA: TGCAGCGTTGTAGGGACAGGGCAGGAGACCCAGTACTTC. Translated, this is CSVVGTGQETQYF.